This T cell receptor beta chain derives from a study of T-cell reconstitution after alpha-beta-depleted transplantation in children (dated by TCRdb to the mid-2010s). For the study in its entirety: The study quantitatively tracked T-cell immune reconstitution after TCRalphabeta/CD19-depleted allogeneic hematopoietic cell transplantation in children using TCR repertoire profiling.

The treatment or condition label for this specimen denotes: allogeneic hematopoietic cell transplantation with graft depleted of TCRalphabeta T cells and CD19 B cells. The transplant recipients were children given TCRalphabeta/CD19-depleted allogeneic hematopoietic cell grafts. V loses 2 bases of germline sequence and J loses 4 bases, and the interval between the two ends is 9 bases. The CDR3 sequence holds 14 residues, the cysteine and phenylalanine included. The only DNA kept is the CDR3, 42 bases in frame from the first base. The germline V gene encodes CDR1 SGHRS and CDR2 YFSETQ. The library came from PCR. Sequenced using an Illumina HiSeq 2500. TCR libraries were prepared with molecular barcoding, using unique molecular identifiers to normalize TCRbeta repertoire quantification. TCRdb trimmed public reads at Q25 via fastp, called clones via MiXCR and kept in-frame beta chains. Rows with a matching CDR3 protein are joined into one entry that keeps the most common DNA and genes. The sample data list roughly 670,000 distinct CDR3 sequences, and approximately 14% of these were observed just once. 0.79% of the sample is taken by the ten largest.

The paper as a whole reports these results and caveats: The high TCRbeta diversity at day 60 in some patients was ascribed to recipient T cells and intrathymic progenitors that had survived conditioning. The apparently early alphabetaT-cell count recovery about two months after transplant was reportedly dependent on only several hundred rapidly expanded clones derived from non-depleted graft cells. Hyperexpanded clone frequencies declined over subsequent months; after one year, T-cell counts and TCRbeta diversity were mostly attributed to newly produced T cells.

This clonotype was counted many times. What antigen it recognizes has not been identified. Qualities for individual bases were not recorded, and no much larger clone is one base off. This TCR came from a girl aged 2-10 years with congenital amegakaryocytic thrombocytopenia, due to receive a stem cell transplant. Specimen: PBMCs, collected before TCRalphabeta/CD19-depleted stem cell transplant. The V gene is TRBV5-1 and the J gene is TRBJ1-4; the best D guess is TRBD1, with 5 bases matching. The CDR3 here reads CASSFGAVNEKLFF. Read as DNA, the sequence is TGCGCCAGCAGCTTCGGGGCGGTTAATGAAAAACTGTTTTTT.